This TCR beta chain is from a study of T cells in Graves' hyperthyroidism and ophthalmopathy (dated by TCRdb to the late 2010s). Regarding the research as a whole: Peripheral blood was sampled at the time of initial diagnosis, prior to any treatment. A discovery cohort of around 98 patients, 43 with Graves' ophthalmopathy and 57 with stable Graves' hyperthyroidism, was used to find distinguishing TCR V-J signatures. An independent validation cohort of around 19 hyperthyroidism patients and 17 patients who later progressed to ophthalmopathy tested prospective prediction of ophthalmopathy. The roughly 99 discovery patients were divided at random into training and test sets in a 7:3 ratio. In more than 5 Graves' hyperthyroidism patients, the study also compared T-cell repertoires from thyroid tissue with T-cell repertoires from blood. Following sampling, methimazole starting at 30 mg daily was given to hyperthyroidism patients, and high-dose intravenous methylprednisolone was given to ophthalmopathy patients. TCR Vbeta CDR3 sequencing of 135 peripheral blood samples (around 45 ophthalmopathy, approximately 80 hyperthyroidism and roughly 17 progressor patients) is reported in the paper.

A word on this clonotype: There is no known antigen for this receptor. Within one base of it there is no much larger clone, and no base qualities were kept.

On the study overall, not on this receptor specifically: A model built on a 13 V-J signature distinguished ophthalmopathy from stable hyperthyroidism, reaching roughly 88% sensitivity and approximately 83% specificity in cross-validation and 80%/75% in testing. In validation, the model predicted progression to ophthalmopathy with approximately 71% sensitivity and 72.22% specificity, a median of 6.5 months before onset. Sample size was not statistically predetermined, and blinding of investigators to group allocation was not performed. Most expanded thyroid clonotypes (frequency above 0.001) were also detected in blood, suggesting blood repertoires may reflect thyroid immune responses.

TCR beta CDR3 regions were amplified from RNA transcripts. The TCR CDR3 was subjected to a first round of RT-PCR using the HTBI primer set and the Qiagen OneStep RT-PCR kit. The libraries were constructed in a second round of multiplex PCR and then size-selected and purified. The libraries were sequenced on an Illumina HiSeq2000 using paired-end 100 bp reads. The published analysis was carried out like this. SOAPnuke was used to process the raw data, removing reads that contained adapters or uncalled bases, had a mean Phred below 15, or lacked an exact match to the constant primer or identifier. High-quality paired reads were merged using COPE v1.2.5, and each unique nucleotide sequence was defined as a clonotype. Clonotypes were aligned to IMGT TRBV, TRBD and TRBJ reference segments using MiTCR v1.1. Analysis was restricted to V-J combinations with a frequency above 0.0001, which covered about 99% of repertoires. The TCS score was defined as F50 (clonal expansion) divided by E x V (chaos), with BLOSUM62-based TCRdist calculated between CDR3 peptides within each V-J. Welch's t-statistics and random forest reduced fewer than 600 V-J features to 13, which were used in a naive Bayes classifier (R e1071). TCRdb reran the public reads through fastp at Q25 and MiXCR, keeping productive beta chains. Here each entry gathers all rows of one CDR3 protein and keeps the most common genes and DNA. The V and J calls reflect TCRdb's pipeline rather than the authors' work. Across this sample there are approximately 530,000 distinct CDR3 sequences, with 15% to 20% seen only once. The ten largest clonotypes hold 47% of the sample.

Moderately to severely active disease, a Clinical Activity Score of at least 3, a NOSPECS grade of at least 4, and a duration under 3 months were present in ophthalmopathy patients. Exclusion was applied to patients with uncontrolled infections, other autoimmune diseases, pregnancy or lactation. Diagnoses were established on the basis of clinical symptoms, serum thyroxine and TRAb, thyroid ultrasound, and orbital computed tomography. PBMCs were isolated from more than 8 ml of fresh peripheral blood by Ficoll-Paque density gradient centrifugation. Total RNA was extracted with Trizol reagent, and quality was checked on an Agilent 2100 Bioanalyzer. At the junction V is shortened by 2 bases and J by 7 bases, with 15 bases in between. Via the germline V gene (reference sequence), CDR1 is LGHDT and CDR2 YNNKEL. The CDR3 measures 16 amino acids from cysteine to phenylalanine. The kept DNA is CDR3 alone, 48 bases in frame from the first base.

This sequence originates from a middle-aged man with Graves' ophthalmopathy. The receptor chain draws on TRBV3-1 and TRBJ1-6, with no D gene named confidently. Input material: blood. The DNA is TGTGCCAGCAGCCAAACCCCCCTTCTAGGGAATTCACCCCTCCACTTT. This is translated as CASSQTPLLGNSPLHF.